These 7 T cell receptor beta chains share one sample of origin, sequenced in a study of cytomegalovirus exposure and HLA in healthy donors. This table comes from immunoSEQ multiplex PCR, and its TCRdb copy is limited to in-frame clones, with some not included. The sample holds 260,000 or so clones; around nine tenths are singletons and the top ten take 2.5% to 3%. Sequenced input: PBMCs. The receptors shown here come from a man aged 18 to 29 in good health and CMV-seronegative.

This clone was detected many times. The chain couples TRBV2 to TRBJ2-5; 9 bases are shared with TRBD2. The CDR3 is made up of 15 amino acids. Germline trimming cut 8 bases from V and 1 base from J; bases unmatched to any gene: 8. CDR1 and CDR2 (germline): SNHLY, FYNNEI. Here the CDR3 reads CASRPGLAIQETQYF. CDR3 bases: TGTGCCAGCCGCCCGGGACTAGCTATCCAAGAGACCCAGTACTTC.

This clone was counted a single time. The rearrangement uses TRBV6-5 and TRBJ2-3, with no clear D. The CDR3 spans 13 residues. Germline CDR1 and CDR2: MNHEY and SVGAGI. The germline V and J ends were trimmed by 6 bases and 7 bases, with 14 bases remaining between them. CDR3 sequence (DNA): TGTGCCAGCAGACTGACGGGTGATAATACGCAGTATTTT. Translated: CASRLTGDNTQYF.

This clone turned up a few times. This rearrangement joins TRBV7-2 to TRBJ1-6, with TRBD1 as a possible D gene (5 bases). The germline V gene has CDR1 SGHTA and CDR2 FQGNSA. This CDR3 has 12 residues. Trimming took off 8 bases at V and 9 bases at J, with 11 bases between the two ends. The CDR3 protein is CASGADFSPLHF. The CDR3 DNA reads TGTGCCAGCGGGGCCGACTTTTCACCCCTCCACTTT.

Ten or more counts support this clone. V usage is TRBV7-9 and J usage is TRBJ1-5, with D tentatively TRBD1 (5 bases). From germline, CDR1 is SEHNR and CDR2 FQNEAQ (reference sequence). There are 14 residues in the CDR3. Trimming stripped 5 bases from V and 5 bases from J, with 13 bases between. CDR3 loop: CASSPQGRDQPQHF. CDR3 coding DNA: TGTGCCAGCAGCCCTCAGGGAAGGGATCAGCCCCAGCATTTT.

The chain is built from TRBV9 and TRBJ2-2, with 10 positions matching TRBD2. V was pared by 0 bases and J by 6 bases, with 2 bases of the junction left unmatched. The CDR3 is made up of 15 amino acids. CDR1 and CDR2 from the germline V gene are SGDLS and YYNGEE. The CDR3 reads CASSVVSGGAGELFF. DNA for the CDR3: TGTGCCAGCAGCGTAGTCAGCGGGGGGGCCGGGGAGCTGTTTTTT.

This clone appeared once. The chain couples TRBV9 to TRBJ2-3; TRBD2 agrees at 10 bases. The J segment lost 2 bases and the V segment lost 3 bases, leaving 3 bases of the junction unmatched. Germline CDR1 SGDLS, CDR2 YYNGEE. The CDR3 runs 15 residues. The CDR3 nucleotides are TGTGCCAGCAGCGACCTAGCGGGGGACACAGATACGCAGTATTTT. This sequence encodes CASSDLAGDTDTQYF.

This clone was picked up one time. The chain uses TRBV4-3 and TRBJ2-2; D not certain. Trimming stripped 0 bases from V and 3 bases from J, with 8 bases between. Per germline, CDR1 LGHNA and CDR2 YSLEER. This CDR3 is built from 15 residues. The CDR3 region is CASSQERLYTGELFF. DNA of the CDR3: TGCGCCAGCAGCCAAGAGAGGCTCTACACCGGGGAGCTGTTTTTT.